These 21 T cell receptor beta chains share one sample of origin, sequenced in a study of T cell responses to AZD1222 COVID-19 vaccine. Measured with immunoSEQ multiplex PCR; TCRdb has only the in-frame clones, and not every one. This table holds nearly 55,000 clones, more than 70% found once. Specimen: peripheral blood, collected 28 days after the second AZD1222 dose. The receptors were gathered from an adult who received the AZD1222 COVID-19 vaccine.

The genes are TRBV30 and TRBJ2-7; tentatively, D is TRBD2 (6 bases). The CDR3 totals 14 residues. Germline CDR1 is GTSNPN and CDR2 is SVGIG (reference sequence). V was cut by 4 bases and J by 2 bases, with 15 bases left in between. The CDR3 loop reads CAWTAGTATYEQYF. DNA for the CDR3: TGTGCCTGGACCGCGGGGACGGCGACCTACGAGCAGTACTTC.

This chain uses TRBV7-2 with TRBJ1-2; D unresolved. Germline V gene sequence: CDR1 SGHTA, CDR2 FQGNSA. With 5 bases removed from V and 1 base from J, the gap between germline ends came to 17 bases. CDR3 length equals 16 residues. CDR3 in amino acids: CASSPPRGTYNYGYTF. CDR3 bases: TGTGCCAGCAGCCCGCCGCGGGGTACCTATAACTATGGCTACACCTTC.

This clone has just one count. This chain joins TRBV7-2 and TRBJ2-3; 7 nucleotides agree with TRBD2. CDR1 and CDR2 (germline): SGHTA, FQGNSA. V was pared by 8 bases and J by 0 bases, with 11 bases of the junction left unmatched. This CDR3 has 16 residues. In DNA, the CDR3 is TGTGCCAGCTCAATGGGCGGGGGACCTAGCACAGATACGCAGTATTTT. It codes for CASSMGGGPSTDTQYF.

This chain links TRBV3-1 (or the pseudogene TRBV3-2) with TRBJ1-1, with D uncertain. The germline V and J ends were trimmed by 5 bases and 5 bases, with 12 bases remaining between them. The CDR3 totals 13 residues. CDR1 is LGHDT and CDR2 is YNNKEL in the germline V gene (reference sequence). Here the CDR3 reads CASSYGRETEAFF. The CDR3 bases are TGTGCCAGCAGCTACGGGAGGGAGACTGAAGCTTTCTTT.

The genes are TRBV5-5 and TRBJ1-1, with D hard to call. Looked up from germline, CDR1 is SGHKS and CDR2 is YYEKEE (reference sequence). The CDR3 is 13 amino acids. V lost 0 bases and J lost 2, with 5 bases in between. CDR3: CASSLGPNTEAFF. The CDR3 region has the DNA TGTGCCAGCAGCTTGGGACCCAACACTGAAGCTTTCTTT.

The V and J genes are TRBV5-4 and TRBJ1-2; D ambiguous. V lost 4 bases and J lost 5, with 12 bases in between. The germline V gene has CDR1 SGHNT and CDR2 YYREEE (reference sequence). This CDR3 comprises 13 residues. DNA of the CDR3: TGTGCCAGCAGCCGCCACGGAACTTATGGCTACACCTTC. Translating it yields CASSRHGTYGYTF.

The chain couples TRBV5-4 to TRBJ1-1; 7 positions agree with TRBD1. V shed 0 bases and J 6 bases; nucleotides not matched to a gene: 2. This CDR3 is built from 13 residues. CDR1 and CDR2 (germline): SGHNT, YYREEE (reference sequence). CDR3 in DNA: TGTGCCAGCAGCTTGGCCGGGACAGCTGAAGCTTTCTTT. This translates into CASSLAGTAEAFF. The whole variable domain, filled in from reference TRBV5-4 and TRBJ1-1, reads ETGVTQSPTHLIKTRGQQVTLRCSSQSGHNTVSWYQQALGQGPQFIFQYYREEENGRGNFPPRFSGLQFPNYSSELNVNALELDDSALYLCASSLAGTAEAFFGQGTRLTVV.

This clone has a handful of counts. The genes are TRBV2 and TRBJ2-1; TRBD2 aligns across 8 bases. The V and J ends lost 4 bases and 2 bases, in that order; junction bases with no gene match: 7. This CDR3 is 16 amino acids long. Germline V gene sequence: CDR1 SNHLY, CDR2 FYNNEI. The CDR3: CASSVSGSVPYNEQFF. The DNA for the CDR3 is TGTGCCAGCAGTGTAAGCGGGAGCGTCCCCTACAATGAGCAGTTCTTC.

This rearrangement joins TRBV11-2 to TRBJ2-2; D is tentatively TRBD1 or TRBD2 (5 bases each). Germline-derived CDR1 and CDR2 are SGHAT and FQNNGV. The CDR3 has 14 amino acids. V gave up 4 bases and J gave up 2 bases, with 8 bases separating them. The DNA of the CDR3 is TGTGCCAGCAGCTGGGGGATCAACACCGGGGAGCTGTTTTTT. This encodes CASSWGINTGELFF.

The chain uses TRBV7-2 and TRBJ2-7; perhaps TRBD2 as D (6 bases). The V and J ends lost 4 bases and 6 bases respectively, with 31 bases between them. This CDR3 contains 19 residues. Germline V gene lookup returns CDR1 SGHTA and CDR2 FQGNSA. The CDR3 loop reads CASSSRLGGRQIYPFEQYF. DNA for the CDR3: TGTGCCAGCAGCTCCCGACTCGGGGGACGGCAAATTTATCCCTTCGAGCAGTACTTC.

Concerning this clone: Germline is not matched at one junction end, which may reflect a read error. The DNA of the CDR3 is TGTGCCAGCAGCCCTAACAGCATAGATACGCAGTATTTT. Translated, it gives CASSPNSIDTQYF. The genes are TRBV7-2 and TRBJ2-3; D ambiguous. CDR1 is SGHTA, CDR2 FQGNSA, per germline. There are 13 residues in the CDR3.

This clone was observed a handful of times. The V and J genes are TRBV19 and TRBJ1-1; 8 positions agree with TRBD1. The germline CDR1 and CDR2 sequences are LNHDA and SQIVND (reference sequence). Unmatched junction bases numbered 2, after V lost 3 bases and J lost 5 bases. The CDR3 has 13 residues. CDR3 in amino acids: CASSMGQETEAFF. The CDR3 nucleotides read TGTGCCAGTAGTATGGGACAGGAGACTGAAGCTTTCTTT.

V usage is TRBV2 and J usage is TRBJ2-7; TRBD1 matches 8 bases. Germline assignment: CDR1 SNHLY and CDR2 FYNNEI. The CDR3 has 15 amino acids. The V and J ends lost 3 bases and 5 bases, in that order; junction bases with no gene match: 9. The CDR3 coding sequence is TGTGCCAGCAGTGATTGGACAGGGAGCCCCAACGAGCAGTACTTC. Encoded protein: CASSDWTGSPNEQYF.

This clone was seen only once. The rearrangement uses TRBV29-1 and TRBJ2-2, with D unclear. The V gene's germline CDR1 is SQVTM and CDR2 ANQGSEA. This CDR3 comprises 11 residues. The V end lost 6 bases, the J end lost 6 bases, and 8 bases lay between the germline ends. This chain's CDR3 is CSVVEAGELFF. For the CDR3, the DNA is TGCAGCGTAGTTGAGGCCGGGGAGCTGTTTTTT.

This chain connects TRBV6-5 to TRBJ1-6; 10 bases fit TRBD1. The CDR3 extends over 15 amino acids. Losses at the gene ends were 2 bases for V and 10 bases for J; bases not matched to a gene: 5. The germline V gene encodes CDR1 MNHEY and CDR2 SVGAGI. The CDR3 is CASSYQGQGRSPLHF. The CDR3 coding sequence is TGTGCCAGCAGTTACCAGGGACAGGGGCGATCACCCCTCCACTTT.

The chain carries TRBV30 and TRBJ1-2; possibly TRBD1 for D (5 bases). CDR1 and CDR2 from the germline V gene are GTSNPN and SVGIG (reference sequence). The CDR3 extends over 13 amino acids. V shed 7 bases and J shed 0 bases, with 12 bases lying between them. The CDR3 bases are TGTGCCTTGAGGAGGGGTTCTAACTATGGCTACACCTTC. Amino acids: CALRRGSNYGYTF.

J is TRBJ2-2 and V is TRBV14; D not resolved. V was shortened by 2 bases and J by 4 bases, with 14 bases between the two germline ends. The CDR3 spans 16 residues. Germline V gene lookup returns CDR1 SGHDN and CDR2 FVKESK. The CDR3 region is CASSQHLGPGTGELFF. CDR3 coding DNA: TGTGCCAGCAGCCAACATTTAGGCCCCGGCACCGGGGAGCTGTTTTTT.

The V gene is TRBV30, the J gene TRBJ1-2; tentative D call: TRBD1 (6 bases). V shed 3 bases and J shed 3 bases, with 14 bases lying between them. The CDR3 runs 14 residues. Germline V gene data show CDR1 as GTSNPN and CDR2 as SVGIG (reference sequence). The CDR3 nucleotides read TGTGCCTGGAGGATACAGGGATCCGACTATGGCTACACCTTC. Protein sequence: CAWRIQGSDYGYTF.

The chain recombines TRBV27 with TRBJ1-1; D unresolved. Per the germline V gene, CDR1 is MNHEY and CDR2 is SMNVEV (reference sequence). The CDR3 length is 12 residues. The V gene lost 6 bases and the J gene lost 8 bases, with 13 bases spanning the gap. CDR3 in DNA: TGTGCCAGCAGCTCAGGAGTTTCCGAAGCTTTCTTT. Translating it yields CASSSGVSEAFF.

The chain has TRBV11-3 and TRBJ2-5, with D perhaps given as TRBD1 or TRBD2 (5 bases each). The V end was cut by 0 bases, the J end by 2 bases, with 16 bases between. CDR3 length: 17 residues. CDR1 SGHNT and CDR2 YENEEA come from the germline V gene. CDR3 region: CASSLDGLGDGQETQYF. The DNA of the CDR3 is TGTGCCAGCAGCTTAGATGGTTTGGGGGACGGACAAGAGACCCAGTACTTC.

Written as DNA, the CDR3 is TGTGCCAGCAGTTTACAGGGGCGGCCTGAAGCTTTCTTT. This translates into CASSLQGRPEAFF. The chain has TRBV27 and TRBJ1-1; weak D call: TRBD1 (6 bases). Trimming pared 2 bases from V and 6 bases from J, leaving 10 bases between. This CDR3 region has 13 residues. Germline V gives CDR1 MNHEY, CDR2 SMNVEV (reference sequence).